Measured by frequency, the clone carrying this TCR beta chain is medium-sized (0.01 to 0.1%). Its antigen remains unidentified. Germline V lookup: CDR1 MNHEY, CDR2 SVGAGI. The CDR3 totals 16 residues. This record comes from a study of CXCR3-negative and CXCR3-positive naive CD8 T cells. General observations from the study: TCR interaction strength was inferred from TRB CDR3 physicochemistry, as CD5 matched across naive subsets. CXCR3-positive naive cells carried more hydrophobic TRB CDR3s than CXCR3-negative ones.

Preparation of TRB cDNA libraries relied on 5' RACE carrying UMI labels. TCRdb reprocessed the 5' RACE reads and keeps a single row for each CDR3 protein, giving no DNA. The sample table includes roughly 4,800 distinct CDR3 sequences. The clonotype comes from a human donor in good health. Some clones in this sample may be carry-over from other donors' samples. This chain links TRBV6-5 with TRBJ2-5; TCRdb lists TRBD1, though no DNA is available to test this call. Material for sequencing was naive CXCR3+ CD8+ T cells from blood. Subset in this sample: CD45RO-CCR7+CD27+CD95- naive CD8+ T cells expressing CXCR3 (TNR3+). The CDR3 here is CASTPDETAHQETQYF.